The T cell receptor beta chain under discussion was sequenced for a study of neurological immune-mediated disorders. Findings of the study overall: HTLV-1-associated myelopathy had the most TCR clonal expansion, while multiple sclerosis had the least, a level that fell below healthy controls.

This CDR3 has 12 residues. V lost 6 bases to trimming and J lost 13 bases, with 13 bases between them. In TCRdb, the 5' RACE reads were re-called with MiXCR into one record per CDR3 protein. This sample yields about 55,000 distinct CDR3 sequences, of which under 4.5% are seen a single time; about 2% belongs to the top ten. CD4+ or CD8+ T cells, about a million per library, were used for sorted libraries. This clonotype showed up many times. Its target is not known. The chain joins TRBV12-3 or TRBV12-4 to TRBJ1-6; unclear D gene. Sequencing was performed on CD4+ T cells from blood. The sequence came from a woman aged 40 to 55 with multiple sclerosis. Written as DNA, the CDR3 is TGTGCCAGCAGCCCGCCTCGTTCCCCCCTCCACTTT. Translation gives CASSPPRSPLHF.